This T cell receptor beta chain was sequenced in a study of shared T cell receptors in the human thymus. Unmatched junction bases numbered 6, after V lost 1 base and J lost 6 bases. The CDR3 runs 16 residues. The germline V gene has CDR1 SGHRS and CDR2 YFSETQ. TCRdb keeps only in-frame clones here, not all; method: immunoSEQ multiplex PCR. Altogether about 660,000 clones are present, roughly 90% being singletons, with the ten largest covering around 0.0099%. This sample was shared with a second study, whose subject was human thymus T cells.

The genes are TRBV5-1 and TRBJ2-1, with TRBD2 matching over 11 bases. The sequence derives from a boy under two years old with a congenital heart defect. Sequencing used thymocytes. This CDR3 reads CASSLRVAGGPNEQFF. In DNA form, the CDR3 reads TGCGCCAGCAGCTTGAGGGTAGCGGGAGGGCCCAATGAGCAGTTCTTC.